The clone carrying this TCR beta chain has ten or more counts. The sample comes from a study of neurological immune-mediated disorders. MiXCR, run by TCRdb on the 5' RACE reads, gives a single entry per CDR3 protein. The table includes 35,000 to 40,000 distinct CDR3 sequences, 11% detected once. This clonotype was sampled from a woman aged 25 to 39 with HTLV-1-associated myelopathy (HAM/TSP). The sequencing sample was made of CD4+ T cells from blood.

CDR3 DNA: TGTGCCAGCAGCCAAACTTCTAGCGGGGGCACAGATACGCAGTATTTT. Its protein product is CASSQTSSGGTDTQYF. This chain links TRBV3-1 with TRBJ2-3; 9 nucleotides line up with TRBD2. V dropped 2 bases and J dropped 1; count of bases not matched to a gene: 4. This CDR3 region has 16 residues. CDR1 is LGHDT and CDR2 is YNNKEL in the germline V gene (reference sequence).